This is a list of T cell receptor beta chains from one sample in a study of beta chain features in type 1 diabetes. Here immunoSEQ multiplex PCR was the method, and the copy in TCRdb shows in-frame clones only, minus some. The repertoire holds over 300,000 clones, with 9.3% as singletons. The source material was central memory CD4+ T cells from blood. The origin of the receptors is a man aged 25 to 40 with type 1 diabetes. Each CDR3 is given with its conserved first and last residue. The order of the fields is D gene, clone size, V gene, J gene, CDR3 protein, CDR3 DNA. D genes are given only for firm matches. Size is stated for part of the rows, as once, few or many counts, or as a class when the clone is expanded.

-	few	TRBV7-9	TRBJ2-3	CASSVSSADTQYF	TGTGCCAGCAGCGTATCTAGCGCAGATACGCAGTATTTT
-	many	TRBV5-5	TRBJ1-2	CASRAGTANGYTF	TGTGCCAGCAGGGCCGGGACGGCGAATGGCTACACCTTC
-	-	TRBV7-2	TRBJ2-3	CASSLDPGSTDTQYF	TGTGCCAGCAGCTTAGATCCAGGGAGCACAGATACGCAGTATTTT
TRBD1	-	TRBV7-9	TRBJ1-6	CASSPSGQGNSPLHF	TGTGCCAGCAGCCCCTCCGGACAGGGGAATTCACCCCTCCACTTT
TRBD1	-	TRBV29-1	TRBJ2-6	CSVEDRVSYGANVLTF	TGCAGCGTTGAGGACAGGGTCTCGTATGGGGCCAACGTCCTGACTTTC
-	few	TRBV19	TRBJ2-6	CASSTTPGLLYSGANVLTF	TGTGCCAGTAGTACCACTCCGGGACTCCTATACTCTGGGGCCAACGTCCTGACTTTC
-	many	TRBV4-3	TRBJ1-1	CASSQWTENTEAFF	TGCGCCAGCAGCCAATGGACCGAGAACACTGAAGCTTTCTTT
-	few	TRBV9	TRBJ1-1	CASSGGTGTFTEAFF	TGTGCCAGCAGCGGAGGAACAGGGACGTTCACTGAAGCTTTCTTT
-	many	TRBV2	TRBJ1-5	CASSEGGNSNQPQHF	TGTGCCAGCAGTGAAGGGGGGAATAGCAATCAGCCCCAGCATTTT
TRBD1	few	TRBV7-2	TRBJ2-7	CASSARTGPYEQYF	TGTGCCAGCAGCGCCCGGACAGGGCCCTACGAGCAGTACTTC
TRBD1	-	TRBV5-6	TRBJ1-1	CASTGQTAEAFF	TGTGCCAGCACGGGACAGACGGCTGAAGCTTTCTTT
-	-	TRBV9	TRBJ1-6	CASSGQVNSPLHF	TGTGCCAGCAGCGGGCAGGTTAATTCACCCCTCCACTTT
TRBD1	-	TRBV7-2	TRBJ2-5	CASRRTGGETQYF	TGTGCCAGCAGGCGCACAGGGGGAGAGACCCAGTACTTC
TRBD1	once	TRBV7-6	TRBJ1-1	CASRRGDRVTEGAFF	TGTGCCAGCAGGCGGGGGGACAGGGTAACCGAGGGAGCTTTCTTT
-	-	TRBV7-9	TRBJ1-3	CASSLKEPSGNTIYF	TGTGCCAGCAGCTTAAAGGAACCCTCTGGAAACACCATATATTTT
-	-	TRBV6-5	TRBJ2-2	CASTTRLENTGELFF	TGTGCCAGCACTACTCGGCTAGAGAACACCGGGGAGCTGTTTTTT
-	-	TRBV20-1	TRBJ1-2	CSAKPYGYTF	TGCAGTGCCAAGCCCTATGGCTACACCTTC
-	few	TRBV7-8	TRBJ1-2	CASSLVDSNYGYTF	TGTGCCAGCAGCTTAGTGGACAGCAACTATGGCTACACCTTC
TRBD1	few	TRBV14	TRBJ2-1	CASSPTGGYNEQFF	TGTGCCAGCAGCCCAACAGGGGGCTACAATGAGCAGTTCTTC
-	-	TRBV5-4	TRBJ2-7	CASRLWGDYEQYF	TGTGCCAGCAGGTTGTGGGGGGACTACGAGCAGTACTTC
-	-	TRBV6-6	TRBJ1-2	CASSSASRNYGYTF	TGTGCCAGCAGCAGCGCCAGCAGAAACTATGGCTACACCTTC
-	-	TRBV7-2	TRBJ2-1	CASSLGLGSDEQFF	TGTGCCAGCAGCTTAGGACTTGGCAGCGATGAGCAGTTCTTC
-	few	TRBV19	TRBJ1-5	CASSQGQPQHF	TGTGCCAGTAGTCAGGGTCAGCCCCAGCATTTT
-	few	TRBV5-1	TRBJ1-5	CASSFRGNQPQHF	TGCGCCAGCAGCTTTCGGGGGAATCAGCCCCAGCATTTT
-	-	TRBV7-8	TRBJ2-2	CASSLVSLGTGELFF	TGTGCCAGCAGCTTAGTTTCCCTGGGGACCGGGGAGCTGTTTTTT
-	few	TRBV7-2	TRBJ1-2	CASSLAGGYTF	TGTGCCAGCAGCTTAGCAGGCGGCTACACCTTC
-	many	TRBV28	TRBJ1-2	CASSLGGAQSYGYTF	TGTGCCAGCAGTTTAGGTGGAGCACAGAGCTATGGCTACACCTTC
-	few	TRBV7-2	TRBJ2-5	CASSSETVSETQYF	TGTGCCAGCAGCTCTGAGACGGTTTCAGAGACCCAGTACTTC
-	-	TRBV30	TRBJ1-2	CAWSTIQGRRGYTF	TGTGCCTGGAGTACAATACAGGGCCGTCGGGGCTACACCTTC
-	-	TRBV19	TRBJ2-2	CASSIISPAVATGELFF	TGTGCCAGTAGTATAATTTCGCCGGCAGTTGCTACCGGGGAGCTGTTTTTT
TRBD1	few	TRBV29-1	TRBJ2-1	CSGAHRGQGYNEQFF	TGCAGCGGCGCCCACAGGGGACAGGGTTACAATGAGCAGTTCTTC
-	-	TRBV19	TRBJ1-5	CASSIRNQPQHF	TGTGCCAGTAGTATAAGGAATCAGCCCCAGCATTTT
TRBD1	-	TRBV2	TRBJ1-2	CASSVSGTGIYGYTF	TGTGCCAGCAGCGTTTCCGGGACAGGGATCTATGGCTACACCTTC
-	-	TRBV7-6	TRBJ2-5	CASTKTGRAPETQYF	TGTGCCAGCACAAAGACGGGCAGGGCCCCAGAGACCCAGTACTTC
-	-	TRBV29-1	TRBJ1-6	CSPPGQGEHSPLHF	TGCAGCCCTCCTGGGCAGGGTGAACATTCACCCCTCCACTTT
TRBD2	-	TRBV11-2	TRBJ2-5	CASSPGLAETQYF	TGTGCCAGCAGCCCGGGACTAGCGGAGACCCAGTACTTC
-	few	TRBV29-1	TRBJ1-3	CSVGGGGNTIYF	TGCAGCGTAGGTGGCGGTGGAAACACCATATATTTT
-	many	TRBV2	TRBJ2-3	CASSVRTGGTDTQYF	TGTGCCAGCAGTGTGAGGACCGGCGGCACAGATACGCAGTATTTT
-	few	TRBV7-2	TRBJ1-5	CASSLQGAVNNQPQHF	TGTGCCAGCAGCTTGCAGGGTGCCGTCAATAATCAGCCCCAGCATTTT
-	-	TRBV6-1	TRBJ2-7	CASSSWDPRPEEQYF	TGTGCCAGCAGTTCCTGGGACCCAAGGCCTGAAGAGCAGTACTTC
-	-	TRBV27	TRBJ2-5	CASRRVGQETQYF	TGTGCCAGCCGACGGGTGGGACAAGAGACCCAGTACTTC
TRBD1	-	TRBV29-1	TRBJ2-5	CSVVGQGGFQETQYF	TGCAGCGTGGTGGGACAGGGAGGGTTTCAAGAGACCCAGTACTTC
-	few	TRBV7-2	TRBJ2-1	CASSLGADNEQFF	TGTGCCAGCAGCTTAGGGGCCGACAATGAGCAGTTCTTC
TRBD1	few	TRBV7-8	TRBJ2-1	CASSRRTGGHEQFF	TGTGCCAGCAGCAGAAGGACAGGGGGCCATGAGCAGTTCTTC
TRBD2	-	TRBV13	TRBJ2-3	CASSWGLAGVDTDTQYF	TGTGCCAGCAGCTGGGGACTAGCGGGGGTAGACACAGATACGCAGTATTTT
TRBD1	few	TRBV7-6	TRBJ1-6	CASSLGRGNSPLHF	TGTGCCAGCAGCTTAGGCAGGGGGAATTCACCCCTCCACTTT
TRBD1	-	TRBV7-2	TRBJ2-7	CASSLEDRIYEQYF	TGTGCCAGCAGCTTAGAGGACAGGATCTACGAGCAGTACTTC
-	few	TRBV5-1	TRBJ1-1	CASSLVRGAPEAFF	TGCGCCAGCAGCTTGGTACGGGGGGCCCCTGAAGCTTTCTTT
TRBD1	few	TRBV7-9	TRBJ1-2	CASSRERTGPYTF	TGTGCCAGCAGCCGAGAGAGGACAGGCCCCTACACCTTC
-	-	TRBV19	TRBJ1-5	CASSMMGPQPQHF	TGTGCCAGTAGTATGATGGGGCCTCAGCCCCAGCATTTT
TRBD1	few	TRBV7-9	TRBJ1-2	CASSPGQGRVYGYTF	TGTGCCAGCAGCCCAGGACAGGGAAGGGTCTATGGCTACACCTTC
TRBD1	-	TRBV28	TRBJ2-7	CASSTAGQGNTYEQYF	TGTGCCAGCAGTACCGCGGGACAGGGGAATACCTACGAGCAGTACTTC
TRBD1	few	TRBV30	TRBJ1-2	CAWSSNTGGNGYTF	TGTGCCTGGAGTTCTAATACAGGGGGGAATGGCTACACCTTC